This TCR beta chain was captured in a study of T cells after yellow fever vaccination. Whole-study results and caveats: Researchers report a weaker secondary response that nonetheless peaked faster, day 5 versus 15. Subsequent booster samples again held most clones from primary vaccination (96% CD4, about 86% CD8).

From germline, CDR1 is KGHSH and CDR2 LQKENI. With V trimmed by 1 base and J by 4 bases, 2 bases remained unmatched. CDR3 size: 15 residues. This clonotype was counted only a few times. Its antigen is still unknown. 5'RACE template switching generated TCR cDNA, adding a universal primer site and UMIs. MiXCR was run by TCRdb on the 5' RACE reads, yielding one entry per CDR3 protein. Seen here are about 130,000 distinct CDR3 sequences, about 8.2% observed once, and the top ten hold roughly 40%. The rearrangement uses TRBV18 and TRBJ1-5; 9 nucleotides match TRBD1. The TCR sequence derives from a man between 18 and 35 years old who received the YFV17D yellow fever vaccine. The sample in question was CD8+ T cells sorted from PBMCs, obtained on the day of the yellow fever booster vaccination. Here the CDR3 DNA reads TGTGCCAGCTCACCACATGGACAGGGGAATCAGCCCCAGCATTTT. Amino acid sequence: CASSPHGQGNQPQHF.